This T cell receptor beta chain was obtained from a study of neoadjuvant nivolumab and ipilimumab in lung cancer. Broader study findings: Pretherapy blood TCR richness correlated positively with resected tumor richness.

V was clipped by 4 bases and J by 1 base, with 7 bases between them. Germline CDR1 KGHSH, CDR2 LQKENI. This CDR3 has 13 residues. Note on this clone: Its antigen is unidentified.

The repertoire was sequenced with immunoSEQ multiplex PCR; TCRdb's copy has only in-frame clones and lacks some. The sample includes a few thousand clones, approximately 84% of them seen just once. The receptor comes from an adult with non-small cell lung cancer. The sample here was adjacent normal lung tissue, taken after neoadjuvant nivolumab, alone or with ipilimumab, at or shortly before surgery. This chain uses TRBV18 with TRBJ1-1; unclear D gene. The CDR3 region has the DNA TGTGCCAGCTCACAGCAGGCGAACACTGAAGCTTTCTTT. Its protein product is CASSQQANTEAFF.